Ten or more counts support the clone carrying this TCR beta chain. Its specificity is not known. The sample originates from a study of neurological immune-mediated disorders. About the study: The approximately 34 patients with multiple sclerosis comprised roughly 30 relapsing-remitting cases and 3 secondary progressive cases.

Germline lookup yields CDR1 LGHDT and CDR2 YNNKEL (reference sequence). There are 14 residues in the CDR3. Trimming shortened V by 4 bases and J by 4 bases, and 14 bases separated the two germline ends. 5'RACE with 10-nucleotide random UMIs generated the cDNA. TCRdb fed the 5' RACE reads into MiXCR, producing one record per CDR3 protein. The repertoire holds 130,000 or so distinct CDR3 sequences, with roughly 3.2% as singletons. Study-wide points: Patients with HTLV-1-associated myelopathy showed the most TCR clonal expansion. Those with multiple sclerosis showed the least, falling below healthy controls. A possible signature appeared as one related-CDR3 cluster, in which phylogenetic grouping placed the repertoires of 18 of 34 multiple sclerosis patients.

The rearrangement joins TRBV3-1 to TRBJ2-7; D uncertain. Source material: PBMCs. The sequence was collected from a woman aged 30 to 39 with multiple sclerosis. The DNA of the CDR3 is TGTGCCAGCAGCCCGGGTGGGGTATCATACGAGCAGTACTTC. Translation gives CASSPGGVSYEQYF.